This TCR beta chain was identified in a study of high-grade serous ovarian cancer treatment subgroups (dated by TCRdb to about 2021). About the full investigation: On average, each sample produced roughly 13,000 sequencing reads and 6,000 to 9,500 unique TCR beta rearrangements. The 30-patient cohort included around 10 patients with no residual disease after primary surgery (R0), around 10 excellent NACT responders, and around 10 poor NACT responders. Each patient contributed one primary tumor and two metastatic tumor samples, giving around 87 samples in total. TCR beta repertoires were profiled in patients with high-grade serous ovarian cancer who were grouped, under a laparoscopic triage algorithm, by complete gross resection or by neoadjuvant chemotherapy response. Results the study describes overall, beyond this receptor: TCR clonal relatedness correlated positively with neoantigen level and, by trend, with copy number variation and mutation load from whole-genome sequencing. Repertoire similarity between tumors of the same patient ranged roughly 0.1 to 0.79, whereas almost no similarity was seen between different patients. Spatial information was not captured by bulk tumor TCR sequencing, so insight into HGSC tumor complexity and diversity was limited. TCR repertoire analyses were focused on CDR3, and CDR1 and CDR2 were not analyzed.

The roughly 95 tumor samples underwent high-throughput TCR profiling with ImmunoSEQ. Per the original workflow: Richness (unique productive sequences), clonality, evenness and relatedness were included as repertoire diversity metrics, and similarity between samples was assessed with the Bhattacharyya coefficient. A sensitivity analysis that removed TCRs with fewer than two reads produced consistent conclusions. Sourced from immuneACCESS, this table was stored by TCRdb with only in-frame sequences that have V and J called. A share of the clones is absent; for the studies checked, an unresolved V gene accounts for under half, and the remainder has no known explanation. Clone size and V and J calls were adopted from that table, with D and trimming inferred from the DNA. For this sample the table gives 10,000 to 15,000 clones, of which about nine tenths were detected only once. Of the sample, around 3% falls within the top ten clones.

Tumor samples were collected prior to definitive surgery or chemotherapy. The MD Anderson Biospecimen Extraction Resource handled genomic DNA extraction, while the MD Anderson Cancer Genomics Laboratory carried out the TCR sequencing. A word on this clone: What this receptor recognizes is not known. No much larger clone exists at a distance of one base, and base qualities are not known.

The sequenced sample consisted of tumor tissue. This TCR came from a human donor with high-grade serous ovarian cancer.

The DNA is TGTGCCAGCAATGACAGGGTCGGTGACACTGAAGCTTTCTTT. It specifies CASNDRVGDTEAFF. The chain is made from TRBV6-5 and TRBJ1-1; TRBD1 fits 7 bases in the junction. The cysteine opens and the phenylalanine closes a CDR3 of 14 amino acids. Kept here is only the CDR3 DNA, which spans 42 bases and is read in frame from base 1. CDR1 MNHEY and CDR2 SVGAGI are derived from the germline V gene. Relative to germline, V is missing 7 bases and J is missing 3 bases, with 8 bases of the junction outside any gene match.